What follows are 5 T cell receptor beta chains derived from one specimen sequenced in a study of T cell repertoires in cytomegalovirus infection. One entry per CDR3 protein results from TCRdb running MiXCR on the reads. Among 150,000 to 200,000 distinct CDR3 sequences listed, roughly 19% were seen once. The material sequenced was PBMCs. The receptor source for this set is a human donor in good health (CMV status not recorded). Some clones in this sample may be carry-over from other donors' samples.

The chain is built from TRBV14 and TRBJ2-6; no reliable D call. The germline V gene encodes CDR1 SGHDN and CDR2 FVKESK. The CDR3 sequence is 14 residues long. The ends were cut back, 1 base at V and 12 bases at J, with 13 bases in the middle. Here the CDR3 reads CASSQVSSRGVLTF. Here the CDR3 DNA reads TGTGCCAGCAGCCAAGTCAGCTCGAGAGGCGTCCTGACTTTC.

This chain uses TRBV7-2 with TRBJ1-2; 9 nucleotides line up with TRBD1. The germline gives CDR1 SGHTA, CDR2 FQGNSA. V lost 8 bases and J lost 4; bases outside the gene matches: 5. The CDR3 covers 13 residues. The CDR3 is CASCPDRGYGYTF. The DNA of the CDR3 is TGTGCCAGCTGCCCGGACAGGGGCTATGGCTACACCTTC.

The chain uses TRBV19 and TRBJ1-5; D not certain. Trimming took off 9 bases at V and 6 bases at J, with 12 bases between the two ends. Looked up from germline, CDR1 is LNHDA and CDR2 is SQIVND (reference sequence). CDR3 length equals 12 residues. The CDR3 sequence is CASRASGQPQHF. CDR3 DNA sequence: TGTGCCAGCCGGGCCTCGGGTCAGCCCCAGCATTTT.

This clonotype was seen at least ten times. The rearrangement uses TRBV7-8 and TRBJ2-1; TRBD2 agrees at 10 bases. CDR1 and CDR2 (germline): SGHVS, FQNEAQ. The CDR3 consists of 16 residues. V lost 1 base, J lost 7 bases, and 7 bases stayed unmatched. CDR3 protein: CASSLVQRGGSNEQFF. Written as DNA, the CDR3 is TGTGCCAGCAGCTTAGTCCAGCGGGGGGGATCGAATGAGCAGTTCTTC.

The J gene is TRBJ1-5, the V gene TRBV2; weak D call: TRBD1 (6 bases). CDR1 and CDR2 (germline): SNHLY, FYNNEI. The CDR3 length is 15 residues. Trimming left V 2 bases short and J 2 bases short, with 10 bases between. CDR3 region: CASSEQAGGNQPQHF. The CDR3 nucleotides read TGTGCCAGCAGTGAACAGGCAGGGGGCAATCAGCCCCAGCATTTT.